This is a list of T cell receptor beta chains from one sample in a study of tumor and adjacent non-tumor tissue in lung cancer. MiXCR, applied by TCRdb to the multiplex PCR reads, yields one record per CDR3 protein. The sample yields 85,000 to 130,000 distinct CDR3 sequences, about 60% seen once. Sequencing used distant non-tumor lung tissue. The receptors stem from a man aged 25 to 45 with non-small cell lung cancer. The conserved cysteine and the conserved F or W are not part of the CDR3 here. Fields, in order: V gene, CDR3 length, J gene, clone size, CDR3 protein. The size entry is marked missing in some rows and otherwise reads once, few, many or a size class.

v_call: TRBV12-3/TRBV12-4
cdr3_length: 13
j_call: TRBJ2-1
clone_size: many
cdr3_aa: ASSPGRGHFDEQF

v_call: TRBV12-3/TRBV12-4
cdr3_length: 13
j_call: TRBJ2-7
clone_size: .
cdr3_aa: AGSRLTGGSYEQY

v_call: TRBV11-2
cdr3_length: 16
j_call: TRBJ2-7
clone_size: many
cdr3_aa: ASSFIPQPWTSGSEQY

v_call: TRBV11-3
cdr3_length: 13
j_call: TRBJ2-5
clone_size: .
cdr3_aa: ASSRHGGIQETQY

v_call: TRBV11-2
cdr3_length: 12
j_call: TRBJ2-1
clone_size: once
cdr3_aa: VSRPTGGYNEQF

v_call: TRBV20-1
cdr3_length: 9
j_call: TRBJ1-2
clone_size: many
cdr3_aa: RARAGIGYT

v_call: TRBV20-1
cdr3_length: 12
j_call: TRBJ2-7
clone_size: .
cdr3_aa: NAINSSSPYEQY

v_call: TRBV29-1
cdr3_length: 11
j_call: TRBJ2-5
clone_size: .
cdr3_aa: RVRTSGMETQY

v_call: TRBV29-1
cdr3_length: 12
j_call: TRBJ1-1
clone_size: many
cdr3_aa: SVEFANMNTEAF

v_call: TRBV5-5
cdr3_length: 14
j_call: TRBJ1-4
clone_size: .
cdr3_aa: ASSPAVAGASEKLF

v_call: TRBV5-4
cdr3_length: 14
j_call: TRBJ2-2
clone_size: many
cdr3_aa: ASGTKTSGNTGELF

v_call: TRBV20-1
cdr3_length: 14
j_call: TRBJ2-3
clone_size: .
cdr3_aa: SAGCRALDSTDTQY

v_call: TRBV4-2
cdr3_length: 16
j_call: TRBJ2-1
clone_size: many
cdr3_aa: ASSRGWSRRGAYNEQF

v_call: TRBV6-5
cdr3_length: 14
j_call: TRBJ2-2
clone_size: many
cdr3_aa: ASSLRATPGFGELF

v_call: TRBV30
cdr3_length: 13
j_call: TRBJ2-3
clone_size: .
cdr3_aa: TWSVGRKSTDTQY

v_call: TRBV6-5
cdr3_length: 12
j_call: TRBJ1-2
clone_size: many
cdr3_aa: ASSETGEGYGYT

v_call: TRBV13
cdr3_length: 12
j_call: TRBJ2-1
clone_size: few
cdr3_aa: ANSPGRDYNEQF

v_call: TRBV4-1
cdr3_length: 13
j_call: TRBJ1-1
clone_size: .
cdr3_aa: ASSQDPGANTEAF

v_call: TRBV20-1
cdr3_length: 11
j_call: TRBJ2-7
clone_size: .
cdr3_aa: RGRLAGAWEQY

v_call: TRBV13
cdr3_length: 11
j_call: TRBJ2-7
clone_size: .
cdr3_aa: VSSRGLAHEQY

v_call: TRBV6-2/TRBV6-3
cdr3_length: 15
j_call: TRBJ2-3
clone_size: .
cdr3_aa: ASSSLLDSLGSDAQY

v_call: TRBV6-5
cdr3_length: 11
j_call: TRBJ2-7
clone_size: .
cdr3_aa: ASSPRESYEQY

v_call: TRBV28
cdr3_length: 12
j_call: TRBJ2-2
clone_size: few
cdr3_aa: ASRAASGTGELF

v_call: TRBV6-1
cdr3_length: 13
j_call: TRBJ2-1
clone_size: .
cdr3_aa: ASGEEEWGYNEQF

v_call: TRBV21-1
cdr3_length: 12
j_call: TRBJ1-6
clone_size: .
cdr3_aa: ASSNRVLEAPLH

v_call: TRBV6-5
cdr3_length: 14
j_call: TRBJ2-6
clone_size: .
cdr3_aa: ASSYDSNSGANILT

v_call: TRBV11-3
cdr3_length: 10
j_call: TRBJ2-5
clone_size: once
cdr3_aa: SSSRDTGTQY

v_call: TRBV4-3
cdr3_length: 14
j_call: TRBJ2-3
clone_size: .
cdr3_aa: ACSQDRGGGTYTQY

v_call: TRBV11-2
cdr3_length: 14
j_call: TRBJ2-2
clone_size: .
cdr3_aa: ASSPRQGTNTRELF

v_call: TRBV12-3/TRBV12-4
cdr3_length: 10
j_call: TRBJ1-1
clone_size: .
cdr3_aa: ASCCLNTEAF

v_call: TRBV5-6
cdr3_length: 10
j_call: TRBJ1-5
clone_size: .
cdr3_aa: ASRGGNQHQH

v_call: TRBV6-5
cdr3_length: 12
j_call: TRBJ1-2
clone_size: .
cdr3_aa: ASNRGTPGGGYT

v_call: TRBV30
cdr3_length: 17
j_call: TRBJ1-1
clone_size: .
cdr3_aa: ARTQGLGTGRVGNTVAI

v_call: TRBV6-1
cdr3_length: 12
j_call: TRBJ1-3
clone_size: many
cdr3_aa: ASSEWDSGNTIY

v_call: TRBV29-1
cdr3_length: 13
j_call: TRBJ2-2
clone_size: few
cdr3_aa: SVASDSAMTGELF

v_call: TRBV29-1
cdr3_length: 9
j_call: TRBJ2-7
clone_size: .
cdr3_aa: SVCTGGEQY

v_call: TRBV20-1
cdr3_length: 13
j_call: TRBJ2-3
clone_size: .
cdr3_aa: SVRESVGLASTQY

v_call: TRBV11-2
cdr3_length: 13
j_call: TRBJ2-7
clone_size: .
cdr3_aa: ASSFVGQGLYEQY

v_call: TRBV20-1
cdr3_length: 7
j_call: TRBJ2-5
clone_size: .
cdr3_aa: SAKETQY

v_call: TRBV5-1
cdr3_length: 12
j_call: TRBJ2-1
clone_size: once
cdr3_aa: ASDGLGSYNEQF

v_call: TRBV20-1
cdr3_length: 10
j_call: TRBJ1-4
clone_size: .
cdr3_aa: SARGQGRNTR

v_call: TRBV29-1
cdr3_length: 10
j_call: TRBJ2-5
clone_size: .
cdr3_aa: SLWEGQETQY

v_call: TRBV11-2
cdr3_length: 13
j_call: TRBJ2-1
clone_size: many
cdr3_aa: ASSSSGLAGSEQF

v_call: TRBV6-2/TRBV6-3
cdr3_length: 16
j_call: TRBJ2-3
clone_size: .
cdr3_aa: ASRFLAGMDPSTDTQY

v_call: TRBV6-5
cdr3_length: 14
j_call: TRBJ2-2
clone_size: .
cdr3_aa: ASSYPPPWVGGELF

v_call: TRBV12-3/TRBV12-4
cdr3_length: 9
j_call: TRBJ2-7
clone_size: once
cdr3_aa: ASSLGDEHY

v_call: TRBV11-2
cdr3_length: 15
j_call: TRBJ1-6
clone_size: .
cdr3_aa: ASSPYSLGRDNSPLH

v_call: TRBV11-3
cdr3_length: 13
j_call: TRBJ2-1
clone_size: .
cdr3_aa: ASSLGGDIYNEQF

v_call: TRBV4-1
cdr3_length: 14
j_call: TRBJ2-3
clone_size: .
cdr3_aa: ASSQDLVSGTYMQY

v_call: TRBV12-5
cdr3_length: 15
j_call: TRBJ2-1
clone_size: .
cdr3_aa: ASGLPPGEGSYKEQF

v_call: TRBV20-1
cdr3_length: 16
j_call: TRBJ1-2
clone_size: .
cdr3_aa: SARCPPGQGAKYYGYT